This TCR beta chain was documented in a study of blood T cell repertoires in COVID-19. On the study more broadly: T cells, B-cell-depleted T cells, or PBMCs supplied cDNA or gDNA.

V was trimmed by 4 bases and J by 6 bases, leaving 16 bases between them. This CDR3 spans 15 amino acids. CDR1 and CDR2 (germline): SGHNT, YYREEE (reference sequence). This clone was detected once. In the original analysis: Amplified reference gene primers provided the basis for estimating nucleated cell counts. Only in-frame clones appear in the TCRdb table, and some are missing; sequencing was by immunoSEQ multiplex PCR. V, J and clone size derive from that table, while D and trimming were established from the DNA sequence. The sample consists of 110,000 to 150,000 clones, roughly 89% of them appearing once. Everyone who took part was about 18 to 89 years old, and they came from roughly 25 US areas. Categorization into cohorts depended on clinical history that participants reported.

The sequence derives from a man in his fifties who had recovered from COVID-19. This rearrangement joins TRBV5-4 to TRBJ2-2; D not certain. The sequenced sample consisted of PBMCs or T cells enriched from blood (not recorded which). The CDR3 loop reads CASSRPPTDAGELFF. The DNA of the CDR3 is TGTGCCAGCAGCCGTCCCCCAACTGATGCCGGGGAGCTGTTTTTT.